The sequence of this T cell receptor (beta chain) was determined in a study of blood T cell repertoires in COVID-19. Study details: COVID-19 samples collected from the United States, Italy and Spain covered acute and convalescent phases. Sample material is recorded as cDNA or gDNA derived from T cells, B-cell-depleted T cells, or PBMCs.

Study members were between about 18 and 95 years old and lived in around 24 US regions. Donors were grouped by their self-reported clinical history. Assay used: immunoSEQ multiplex PCR; TCRdb lists only in-frame clones, some missing. The repertoire has about 240,000 clones, 70% to 90% of them found once; the top ten carry 3.3%. The CDR3 totals 15 residues. Trimming at V came to 4 bases and at J to 3 bases, leaving 4 bases not matched to a gene. Germline V gene sequence: CDR1 SGHTS, CDR2 YDEGEE. This rearrangement joins TRBV5-8 to TRBJ2-1; 10 bases match TRBD2. The receptor was isolated from a woman aged 40 to 50 with acute COVID-19. The sequenced sample consisted of PBMCs or T cells enriched from blood (not recorded which). The chain's CDR3 is CASSRRTSGYNEQFF. In DNA, the CDR3 is TGTGCCAGCAGCCGGAGGACTAGCGGCTACAATGAGCAGTTCTTC.